This entry lists 27 T cell receptor beta chains sequenced from one sample in a study of cytomegalovirus exposure and HLA in healthy donors. PCR used 60 Vbeta primers and 13 Jbeta primers. Method: immunoSEQ multiplex PCR; TCRdb's copy keeps in-frame clones and lacks some. This sample has approximately 190,000 clones, with 80% to 85% found just once. Sequencing was done on a sample of PBMCs. The receptors stem from a woman aged 18-29 years in good health and CMV-seronegative.

V and J are TRBV2 and TRBJ2-5; TRBD2 might be the D (5 bases). Germline CDR1 and CDR2: SNHLY and FYNNEI. This CDR3 is built from 14 residues. Trimming removed 5 bases from V and 1 base from J, with 11 bases in between. The CDR3 coding sequence is TGTGCCAGCAGTACCCGGGAAGTCCAAGAGACCCAGTACTTC. It codes for CASSTREVQETQYF.

This clone showed up just once. The V and J genes are TRBV14 and TRBJ1-2, with 8 bases lining up with TRBD1. Germline values: CDR1 SGHDN, CDR2 FVKESK. The trim removed 2 bases at V and 11 bases at J, leaving 13 bases unmatched. This CDR3 comprises 15 residues. CDR3: CASSQLQGGLSRYTF. As DNA, the CDR3 is TGTGCCAGCAGCCAACTACAGGGGGGCTTATCGAGGTACACCTTC.

V and J are TRBV5-1 and TRBJ2-1; maybe TRBD1 (6 bases). V shed 0 bases and J shed 8 bases, with 12 bases lying between them. This CDR3 spans 14 amino acids. Per germline, CDR1 SGHRS and CDR2 YFSETQ. CDR3 nucleotides: TGCGCCAGCAGCTTGGTACAGGGTGGGCATGAGCAGTTCTTC. Its protein product is CASSLVQGGHEQFF.

The chain couples TRBV27 to TRBJ1-1; D perhaps matches TRBD1 (5 bases). The CDR3 runs to 14 residues. Germline-derived CDR1 and CDR2 are MNHEY and SMNVEV (reference sequence). V lost 3 bases to trimming and J lost 4 bases, with 12 bases between them. CDR3: CASSFRDGGTEAFF. CDR3 bases: TGTGCCAGCAGTTTCAGGGACGGGGGCACTGAAGCTTTCTTT.

The chain is built from TRBV6-5 and TRBJ2-1; 7 bases agree with TRBD2. The CDR3 contains 16 residues. After removal of 3 bases from V and 2 bases from J, the junction contained 7 bases not matched to a gene. Per the germline V gene, CDR1 is MNHEY and CDR2 is SVGAGI. This CDR3 reads CASSYSLAGPYNEQFF. The CDR3, as DNA: TGTGCCAGCAGTTATTCCTTAGCGGGCCCCTACAATGAGCAGTTCTTC.

CDR3 sequence (DNA): TGTGCCAGTAGATCGGAGGTGGCTAATGAAAAACTGTTTTTT. Translated: CASRSEVANEKLFF. The V call is TRBV19, the J call TRBJ1-4; D uncertain. CDR1 is LNHDA, CDR2 SQIVND, per germline (reference sequence). The CDR3 contains 14 residues. Trimming removed 6 bases at V and 3 bases at J, with 11 bases between.

V usage is TRBV12-5 and J usage is TRBJ1-2, with no clear D. CDR1 LGHNT and CDR2 FRNRAP come from the germline V gene. Trimming removed 2 bases at V and 7 bases at J, with 17 bases between. This CDR3 has 15 residues. The CDR3 sequence is CASGLPGPGIGGYTF. The CDR3 nucleotides are TGTGCTAGTGGTTTGCCGGGTCCCGGGATAGGTGGCTACACCTTC.

The V and J genes are TRBV18 and TRBJ2-3, with D perhaps TRBD1 (6 bases). V was cut by 2 bases and J by 6 bases, with 6 bases left in between. The CDR3 sequence is 12 residues long. Per germline, CDR1 KGHSH and CDR2 LQKENI. CDR3 region: CASSPGQDTQYF. CDR3 nucleotides: TGTGCCAGCTCACCAGGACAGGATACGCAGTATTTT.

This clone has just a few counts. The chain joins TRBV14 to TRBJ1-1; 7 bases line up with TRBD1. CDR1 and CDR2 from the germline V gene are SGHDN and FVKESK. The V segment lost 5 bases and the J segment 4 bases; nucleotides outside the gene matches: 4. The CDR3 length is 13 residues. DNA for the CDR3: TGTGCCAGCAGCGCTAACAGGGGCACTGAAGCTTTCTTT. Translation gives CASSANRGTEAFF.

V is TRBV10-2 and J is TRBJ2-1, with TRBD2 identical over 11 bases. There are 15 residues in the CDR3. V shed 7 bases, J shed 5 bases, and the junction held 7 bases outside the gene matches. Germline assignment: CDR1 WSHSY and CDR2 SAAADI. The CDR3 DNA follows: TGCGCCAGCAAAATAGCGGGGGGGCAGGACAATGAGCAGTTCTTC. It is translated as CASKIAGGQDNEQFF.

This chain links TRBV5-6 with TRBJ2-2; TRBD2 is a possible D gene (7 bases). The CDR3 sequence is 13 residues long. V lost 5 bases and J lost 5, with 10 bases in between. From germline, CDR1 is SGHDT and CDR2 YYEEEE. CDR3 coding DNA: TGTGCCAGCAGGCGGGGGCCTACCGGGGAGCTGTTTTTT. Encoded protein: CASRRGPTGELFF.

The chain recombines TRBV9 with TRBJ1-2, with 7 nucleotides matching TRBD1. The ends lost 6 bases at V and 5 bases at J; junction bases unmatched: 13. The germline V gene encodes CDR1 SGDLS and CDR2 YYNGEE. This CDR3 contains 15 residues. The CDR3 region is CASIIEGAGGYGYTF. The CDR3 DNA sequence: TGTGCCAGCATAATTGAGGGGGCAGGTGGGTATGGCTACACCTTC.

This clone turned up a few times. The chain is built from TRBV6-5 and TRBJ1-4; weak D call: TRBD1 (6 bases). CDR1 is MNHEY and CDR2 is SVGAGI in the germline V gene. Trimming removed 6 bases from V and 7 bases from J, with 15 bases in between. The length of the CDR3 is 14 residues. The CDR3 nucleotides read TGTGCCAGCAGCCCCACAGGGTTGGGTGAAAAACTGTTTTTT. Its protein is CASSPTGLGEKLFF.

The chain links TRBV4-1 to TRBJ2-3, with D perhaps TRBD1 (6 bases). Trimming left V 4 bases short and J 2 bases short, with 10 bases between. Germline CDR1 reads MGHRA; CDR2 reads YSYEKL. This CDR3 has 14 amino acids. CDR3 sequence (DNA): TGCGCCAGCAGCCGACAGGTTGACACAGATACGCAGTATTTT. Protein: CASSRQVDTDTQYF.

The V gene is TRBV9, the J gene TRBJ2-1, with D perhaps TRBD2 (5 bases). Germline-derived CDR1 and CDR2 are SGDLS and YYNGEE. The CDR3 length is 13 residues. Trimming stripped 2 bases from V and 8 bases from J, with 11 bases between. CDR3 sequence reads: CASSVDGVDEQFF. The DNA of the CDR3 is TGTGCCAGCAGCGTCGACGGGGTCGATGAGCAGTTCTTC.

The rearrangement uses TRBV19 and TRBJ2-7; 9 positions match TRBD1. Germline values: CDR1 LNHDA, CDR2 SQIVND (reference sequence). The CDR3 totals 16 residues. V lost 7 bases and J lost 0; bases outside the gene matches: 10. For the CDR3, the DNA is TGTGCCAGTAAAGGAGGGGGGACAGGGTCCTCCTACGAGCAGTACTTC. As protein: CASKGGGTGSSYEQYF.

The V and J genes are TRBV4-2 and TRBJ2-7, with 7 bases fitting TRBD1. With 1 base clipped from V and 3 bases from J, the junction kept 9 bases outside the gene matches. The germline V gene encodes CDR1 LGHNA and CDR2 YNFKEQ. CDR3 size: 16 residues. Here the CDR3 reads CASSQAEATGFYEQYF. CDR3 DNA: TGTGCCAGCAGCCAAGCGGAAGCGACAGGGTTCTACGAGCAGTACTTC.

This clone was counted once. The rearrangement links TRBV7-2 to TRBJ2-7; D might be TRBD2 (6 bases). The CDR3 runs to 16 residues. Germline V gives CDR1 SGHTA, CDR2 FQGNSA. V lost 4 bases and J 3 bases, leaving 19 bases between the germline ends. CDR3 DNA: TGTGCCAGCAGCTCGTCCCTCTTGGGAGGAAGCTACGAGCAGTACTTC. Translated, it gives CASSSSLLGGSYEQYF.

This clone was counted only a few times. The chain is built from TRBV2 and TRBJ1-2; TRBD1 matches 7 bases. The CDR3 runs to 16 residues. The ends lost 7 bases at V and 0 bases at J; junction bases unmatched: 11. Germline V lookup: CDR1 SNHLY, CDR2 FYNNEI. The CDR3 bases are TGTGCCAGCACTAGCCCGGACAGGCAAGCTAACTATGGCTACACCTTC. Protein sequence: CASTSPDRQANYGYTF.

V gene TRBV7-6 combines with J gene TRBJ2-7; TRBD2 might be the D (6 bases). Germline V gives CDR1 SGHVS, CDR2 FNYEAQ. The CDR3 spans 16 residues. V was trimmed by 4 bases and J by 2 bases, leaving 18 bases between them. CDR3 amino acids: CASSSSGGSGAYEQYF. DNA for the CDR3: TGTGCCAGCAGCTCAAGCGGCGGTAGCGGCGCCTACGAGCAGTACTTC.

In its sample, this clone was seen once. The rearrangement uses TRBV6-5 and TRBJ1-5; tentative D call: TRBD1 (6 bases). The CDR3 is 14 residues long. V was trimmed by 10 bases and J by 7 bases, leaving 20 bases between them. CDR1 and CDR2 from the germline V gene are MNHEY and SVGAGI. The CDR3: CATTAGGWGQPQHF. DNA of the CDR3: TGTGCCACCACCGCGGGGGGCTGGGGACAGCCCCAGCATTTT.

There are a few counts of this clone. The V call is TRBV27, the J call TRBJ2-3, with 8 bases fitting TRBD2. The germline V gene encodes CDR1 MNHEY and CDR2 SMNVEV (reference sequence). V lost 4 bases, J lost 0 bases, and 18 bases stayed unmatched. CDR3 length equals 20 residues. DNA for the CDR3: TGTGCCAGCAGTTCTCTGGGTAGCGGGGTCGTAATATCTAGCACAGATACGCAGTATTTT. Its translation is CASSSLGSGVVISSTDTQYF.

The chain combines TRBV7-9 with TRBJ2-3, with 9 bases identical to TRBD1. Losses at the gene ends were 5 bases for V and 2 bases for J; bases not matched to a gene: 8. The germline CDR1 and CDR2 sequences are SEHNR and FQNEAQ (reference sequence). The CDR3 loop spans 16 amino acids. The CDR3 is CASSPGQGVATDTQYF. Written as DNA, the CDR3 is TGTGCCAGCAGCCCGGGACAGGGTGTGGCCACAGATACGCAGTATTTT.

This chain uses TRBV6-5 with TRBJ2-7; perhaps TRBD1 as D (5 bases). Trimming took off 6 bases at V and 3 bases at J, with 6 bases between the two ends. The CDR3 loop spans 11 amino acids. Germline V CDR1 and CDR2: MNHEY, SVGAGI. This CDR3 is CASSTGYEQYF. The CDR3 region has the DNA TGTGCCAGCAGCACAGGCTACGAGCAGTACTTC.

The chain links TRBV9 to TRBJ2-1; tentative D call: TRBD2 (5 bases). V lost 0 bases and J 2 bases, leaving 9 bases between the germline ends. CDR3 length equals 15 residues. Looked up from germline, CDR1 is SGDLS and CDR2 is YYNGEE. This CDR3 reads CASSVEGSAYNEQFF. In DNA, the CDR3 is TGTGCCAGCAGCGTAGAGGGTAGCGCCTACAATGAGCAGTTCTTC.

This clone appeared a few times. The rearrangement joins TRBV4-2 to TRBJ2-3; 9 bases agree with TRBD2. The length of the CDR3 is 16 residues. Germline CDR1 LGHNA, CDR2 YNFKEQ. J gave up 4 bases and V 0 bases, and 5 bases lay outside the gene matches. The CDR3 sequence is CASSQDPSGEADTQYF. In DNA, the CDR3 is TGTGCCAGCAGCCAAGATCCTAGCGGGGAGGCAGATACGCAGTATTTT.

The chain couples TRBV11-3 to TRBJ2-5; D uncertain. Germline V gene lookup returns CDR1 SGHNT and CDR2 YENEEA. Trimming shortened V by 0 bases and J by 5 bases, and 10 bases separated the two germline ends. CDR3 size: 14 residues. The CDR3 DNA follows: TGTGCCAGCAGCTTAGAGAACTCCCGGGAGACCCAGTACTTC. Amino acid sequence: CASSLENSRETQYF. Filled out from reference TRBV11-3 and TRBJ2-5, the complete variable domain reads EAGVVQSPRYKIIEKKQPVAFWCNPISGHNTLYWYLQNLGQGPELLIRYENEEAVDDSQLPKDRFSAERLKGVDSTLKIQPAELGDSAVYLCASSLENSRETQYFGPGTRLLVL.